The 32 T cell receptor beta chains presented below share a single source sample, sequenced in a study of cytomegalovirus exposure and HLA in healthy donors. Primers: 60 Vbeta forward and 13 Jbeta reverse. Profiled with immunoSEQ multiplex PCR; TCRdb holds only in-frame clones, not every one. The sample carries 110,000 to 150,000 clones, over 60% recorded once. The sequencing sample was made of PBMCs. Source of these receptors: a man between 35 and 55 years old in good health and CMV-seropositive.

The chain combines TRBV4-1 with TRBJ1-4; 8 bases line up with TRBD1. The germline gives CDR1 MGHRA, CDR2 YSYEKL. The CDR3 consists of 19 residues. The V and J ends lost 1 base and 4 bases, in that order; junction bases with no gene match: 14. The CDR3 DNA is TGCGCCAGCAGCCAAGCGGGACAGGCCGATAAAAGAAGTAATGAAAAACTGTTTTTT. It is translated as CASSQAGQADKRSNEKLFF.

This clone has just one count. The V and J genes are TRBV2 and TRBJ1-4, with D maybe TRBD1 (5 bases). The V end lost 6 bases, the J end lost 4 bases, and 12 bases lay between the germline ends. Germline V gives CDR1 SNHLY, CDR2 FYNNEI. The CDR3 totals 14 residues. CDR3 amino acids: CASSSRQFNEKLFF. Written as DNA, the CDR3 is TGTGCCAGCAGCTCACGACAGTTTAATGAAAAACTGTTTTTT. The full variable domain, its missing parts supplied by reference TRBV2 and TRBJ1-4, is EPEVTQTPSHQVTQMGQEVILRCVPISNHLYFYWYRQILGQKVEFLVSFYNNEISEKSEIFDDQFSVERPDGSNFTLKIRSTKLEDSAMYFCASSSRQFNEKLFFGSGTQLSVL.

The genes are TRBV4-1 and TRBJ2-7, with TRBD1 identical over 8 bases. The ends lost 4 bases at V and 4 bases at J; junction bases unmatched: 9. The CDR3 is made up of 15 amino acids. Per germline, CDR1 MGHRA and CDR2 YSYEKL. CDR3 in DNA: TGCGCCAGCAGCCTCGGACAGGGCCCCTCGTACGAGCAGTACTTC. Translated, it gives CASSLGQGPSYEQYF.

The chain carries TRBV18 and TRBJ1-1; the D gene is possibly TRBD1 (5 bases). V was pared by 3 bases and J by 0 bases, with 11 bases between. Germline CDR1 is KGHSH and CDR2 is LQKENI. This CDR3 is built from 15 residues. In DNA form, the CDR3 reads TGTGCCAGCTCACCCCCCGGGGGGATGAACACTGAAGCTTTCTTT. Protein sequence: CASSPPGGMNTEAFF. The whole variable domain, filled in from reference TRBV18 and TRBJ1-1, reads NAGVMQNPRHLVRRRGQEARLRCSPMKGHSHVYWYRQLPEEGLKFMVYLQKENIIDESGMPKERFSAEFPKEGPSILRIQQVVRGDSAAYFCASSPPGGMNTEAFFGQGTRLTVV.

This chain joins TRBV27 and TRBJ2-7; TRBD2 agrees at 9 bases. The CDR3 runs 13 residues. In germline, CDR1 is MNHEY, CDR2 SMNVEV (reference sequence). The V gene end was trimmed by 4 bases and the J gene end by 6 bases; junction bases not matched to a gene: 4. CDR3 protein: CASSYSGGTEQYF. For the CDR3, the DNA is TGTGCCAGCAGTTATAGCGGGGGAACCGAGCAGTACTTC.

The CDR3: CASSHNLAGVYEQYF. As DNA, the CDR3 is TGCGCCAGCAGCCACAACCTAGCGGGAGTCTACGAGCAGTACTTC. The chain has TRBV4-3 and TRBJ2-7; 10 bases are shared with TRBD2. There are 15 residues in the CDR3. CDR1 and CDR2 (germline): LGHNA, YSLEER. V was pared by 3 bases and J by 3 bases, with 5 bases of the junction left unmatched.

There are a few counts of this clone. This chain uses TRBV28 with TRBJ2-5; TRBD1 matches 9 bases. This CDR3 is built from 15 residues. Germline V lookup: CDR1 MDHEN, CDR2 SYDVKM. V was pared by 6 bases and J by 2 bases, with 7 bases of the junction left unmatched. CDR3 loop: CASRMDRGLQETQYF. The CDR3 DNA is TGTGCCAGCAGAATGGACAGGGGCCTACAAGAGACCCAGTACTTC.

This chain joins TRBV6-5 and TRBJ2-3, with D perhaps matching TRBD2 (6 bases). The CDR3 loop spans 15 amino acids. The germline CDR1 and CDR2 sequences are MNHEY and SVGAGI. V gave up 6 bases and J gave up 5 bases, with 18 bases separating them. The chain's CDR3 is CASSHISVGGDTQYF. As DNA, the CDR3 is TGTGCCAGCAGCCACATAAGTGTGGGGGGAGATACGCAGTATTTT.

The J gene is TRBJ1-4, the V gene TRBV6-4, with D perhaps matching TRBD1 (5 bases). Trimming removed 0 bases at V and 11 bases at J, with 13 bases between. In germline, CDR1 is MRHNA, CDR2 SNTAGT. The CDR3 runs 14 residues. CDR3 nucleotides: TGTGCCAGCAGTGACTCTCCAAACGGGGGGAAACTGTTTTTT. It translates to CASSDSPNGGKLFF.

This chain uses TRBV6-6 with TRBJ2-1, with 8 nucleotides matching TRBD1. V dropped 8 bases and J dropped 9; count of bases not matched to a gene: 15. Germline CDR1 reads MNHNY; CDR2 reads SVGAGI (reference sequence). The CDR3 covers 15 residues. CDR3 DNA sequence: TGTGCCAGCTCCCGCCGCCAGGGGGCGCGGGGTGAGCAGTTCTTC. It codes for CASSRRQGARGEQFF.

This chain's CDR3 is CASSLETPEQYF. The DNA of the CDR3 is TGTGCCAGCAGCTTAGAGACACCTGAGCAGTACTTC. This chain joins TRBV7-9 and TRBJ2-7, with D unresolved. CDR3 length equals 12 residues. V lost 1 base, J lost 7 bases, and 8 bases lay in between. Germline V gives CDR1 SEHNR, CDR2 FQNEAQ (reference sequence).

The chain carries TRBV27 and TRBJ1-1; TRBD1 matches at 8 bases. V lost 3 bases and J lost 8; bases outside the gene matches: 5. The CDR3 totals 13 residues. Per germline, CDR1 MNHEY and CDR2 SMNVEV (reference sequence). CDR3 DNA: TGTGCCAGCAGTTTGGACAGGGCGGGAGAAGCTTTCTTT. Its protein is CASSLDRAGEAFF.

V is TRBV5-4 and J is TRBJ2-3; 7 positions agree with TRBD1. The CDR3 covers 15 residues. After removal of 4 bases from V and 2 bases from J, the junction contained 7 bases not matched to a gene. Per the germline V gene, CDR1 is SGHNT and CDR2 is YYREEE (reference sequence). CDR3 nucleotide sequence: TGTGCCAGCAGCCCGTGGACAGGAGACACAGATACGCAGTATTTT. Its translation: CASSPWTGDTDTQYF.

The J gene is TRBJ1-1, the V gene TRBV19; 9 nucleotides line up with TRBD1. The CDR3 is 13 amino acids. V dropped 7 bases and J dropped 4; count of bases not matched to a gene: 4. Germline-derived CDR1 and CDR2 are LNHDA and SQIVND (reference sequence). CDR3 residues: CASTDRGGTEAFF. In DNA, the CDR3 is TGTGCCAGTACGGACAGGGGAGGCACTGAAGCTTTCTTT.

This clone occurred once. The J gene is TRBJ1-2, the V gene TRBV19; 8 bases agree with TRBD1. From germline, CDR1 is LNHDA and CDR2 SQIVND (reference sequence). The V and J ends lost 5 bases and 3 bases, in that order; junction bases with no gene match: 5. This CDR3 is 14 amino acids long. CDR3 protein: CASSGGQVYYGYTF. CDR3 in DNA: TGTGCCAGTAGTGGGGGACAGGTCTACTATGGCTACACCTTC.

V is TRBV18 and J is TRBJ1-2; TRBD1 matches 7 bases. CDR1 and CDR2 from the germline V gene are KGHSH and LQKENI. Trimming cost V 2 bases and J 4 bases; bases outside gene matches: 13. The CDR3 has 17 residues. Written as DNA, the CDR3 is TGTGCCAGCTCACCAGTATCAAGGGAACAGGGGACCTATGGCTACACCTTC. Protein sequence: CASSPVSREQGTYGYTF.

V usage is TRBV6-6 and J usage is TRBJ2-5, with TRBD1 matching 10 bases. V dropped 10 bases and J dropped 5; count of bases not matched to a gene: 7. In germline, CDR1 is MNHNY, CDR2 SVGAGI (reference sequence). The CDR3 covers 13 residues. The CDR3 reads CAMGGQGPETQYF. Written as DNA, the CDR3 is TGTGCCATGGGGGGACAGGGGCCGGAGACCCAGTACTTC.

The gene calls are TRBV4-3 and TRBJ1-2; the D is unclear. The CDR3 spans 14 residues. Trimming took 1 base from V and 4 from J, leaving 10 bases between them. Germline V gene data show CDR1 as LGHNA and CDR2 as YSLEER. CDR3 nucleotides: TGCGCCAGCAGCCAAGGAGGGCGGGGCTATGGCTACACCTTC. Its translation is CASSQGGRGYGYTF.

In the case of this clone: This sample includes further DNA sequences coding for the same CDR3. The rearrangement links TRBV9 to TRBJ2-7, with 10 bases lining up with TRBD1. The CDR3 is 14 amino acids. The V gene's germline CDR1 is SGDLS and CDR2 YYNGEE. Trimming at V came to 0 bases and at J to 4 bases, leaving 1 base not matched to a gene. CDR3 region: CASSVGQGAYEQYF. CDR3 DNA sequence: TGTGCCAGCAGCGTAGGACAGGGGGCGTACGAGCAGTACTTC.

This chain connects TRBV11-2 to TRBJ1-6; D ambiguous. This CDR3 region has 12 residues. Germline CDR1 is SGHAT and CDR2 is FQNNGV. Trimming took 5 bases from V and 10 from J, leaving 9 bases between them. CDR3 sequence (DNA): TGTGCCAGCAGCCACGAGTTCTCACCCCTCCACTTT. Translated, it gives CASSHEFSPLHF.

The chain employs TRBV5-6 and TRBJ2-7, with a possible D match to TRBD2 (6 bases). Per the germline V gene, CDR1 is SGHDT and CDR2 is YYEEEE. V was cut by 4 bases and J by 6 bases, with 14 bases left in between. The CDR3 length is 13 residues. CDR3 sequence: CASSAPQGGEQYF. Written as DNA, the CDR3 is TGTGCCAGCAGCGCGCCCCAGGGAGGCGAGCAGTACTTC.

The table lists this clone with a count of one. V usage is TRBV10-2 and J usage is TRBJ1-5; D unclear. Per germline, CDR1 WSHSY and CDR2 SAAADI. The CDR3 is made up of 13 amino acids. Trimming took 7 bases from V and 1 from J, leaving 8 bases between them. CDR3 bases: TGCGCCAGCACTGCCGGGAGCAATCAGCCCCAGCATTTT. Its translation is CASTAGSNQPQHF.

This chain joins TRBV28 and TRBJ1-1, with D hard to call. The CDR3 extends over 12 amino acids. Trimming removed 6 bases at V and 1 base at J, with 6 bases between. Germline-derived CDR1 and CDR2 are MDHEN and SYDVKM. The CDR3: CASRDSNTEAFF. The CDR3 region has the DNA TGTGCCAGCAGGGACTCGAACACTGAAGCTTTCTTT. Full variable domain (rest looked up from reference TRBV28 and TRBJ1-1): DVKVTQSSRYLVKRTGEKVFLECVQDMDHENMFWYRQDPGLGLRLIYFSYDVKMKEKGDIPEGYSVSREKKERFSLILESASTNQTSMYLCASRDSNTEAFFGQGTRLTVV.

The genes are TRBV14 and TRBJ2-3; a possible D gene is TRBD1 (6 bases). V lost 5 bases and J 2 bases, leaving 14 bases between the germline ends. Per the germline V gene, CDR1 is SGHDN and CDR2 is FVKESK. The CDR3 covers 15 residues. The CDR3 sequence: CASSEIWDNTDTQYF. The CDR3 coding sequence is TGTGCCAGCAGCGAAATCTGGGACAACACAGATACGCAGTATTTT. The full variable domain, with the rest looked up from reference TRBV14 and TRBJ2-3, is EAGVTQFPSHSVIEKGQTVTLRCDPISGHDNLYWYRRVMGKEIKFLLHFVKESKQDESGMPNNRFLAERTGGTYSTLKVQPAELEDSGVYFCASSEIWDNTDTQYFGPGTRLTVL.

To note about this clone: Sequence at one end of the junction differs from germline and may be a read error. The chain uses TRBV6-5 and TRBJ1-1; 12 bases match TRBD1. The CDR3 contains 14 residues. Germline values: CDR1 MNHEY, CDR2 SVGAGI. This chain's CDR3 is CASSQPGTGGAETF. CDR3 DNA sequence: TGTGCCAGCAGTCAACCGGGGACAGGGGGCGCGGAGACCTTT.

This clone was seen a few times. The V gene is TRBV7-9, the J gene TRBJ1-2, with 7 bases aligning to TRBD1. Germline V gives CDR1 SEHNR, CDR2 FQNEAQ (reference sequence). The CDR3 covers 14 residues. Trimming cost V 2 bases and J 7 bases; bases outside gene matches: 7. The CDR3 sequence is CASSLREGQSGYTF. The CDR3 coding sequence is TGTGCCAGCAGCTTACGTGAGGGACAGAGTGGCTACACCTTC.

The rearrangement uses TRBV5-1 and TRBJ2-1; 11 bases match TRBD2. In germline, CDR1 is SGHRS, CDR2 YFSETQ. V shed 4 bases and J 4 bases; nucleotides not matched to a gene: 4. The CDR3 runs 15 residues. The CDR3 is CASSIGTSGYNEQFF. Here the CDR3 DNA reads TGCGCCAGCAGCATCGGGACTAGCGGTTACAATGAGCAGTTCTTC.

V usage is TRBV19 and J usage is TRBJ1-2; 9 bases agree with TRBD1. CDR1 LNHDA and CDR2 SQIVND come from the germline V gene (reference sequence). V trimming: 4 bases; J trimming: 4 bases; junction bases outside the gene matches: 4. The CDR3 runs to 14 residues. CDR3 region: CASSSTGGSYGYTF. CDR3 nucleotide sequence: TGTGCCAGTAGTAGTACAGGGGGCAGCTATGGCTACACCTTC.

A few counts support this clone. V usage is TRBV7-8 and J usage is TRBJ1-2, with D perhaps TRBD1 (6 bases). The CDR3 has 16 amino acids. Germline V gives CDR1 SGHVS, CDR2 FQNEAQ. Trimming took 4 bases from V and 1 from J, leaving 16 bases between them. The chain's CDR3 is CASSSLVGAFNYGYTF. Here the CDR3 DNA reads TGTGCCAGCAGCTCTTTAGTGGGGGCGTTTAACTATGGCTACACCTTC.

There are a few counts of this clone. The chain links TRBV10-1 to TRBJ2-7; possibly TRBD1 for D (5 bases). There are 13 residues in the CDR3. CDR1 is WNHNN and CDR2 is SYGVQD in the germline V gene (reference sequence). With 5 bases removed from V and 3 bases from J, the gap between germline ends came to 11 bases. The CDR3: CASSFRGSYEQYF. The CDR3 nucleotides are TGCGCCAGCAGTTTTAGGGGTAGCTACGAGCAGTACTTC.

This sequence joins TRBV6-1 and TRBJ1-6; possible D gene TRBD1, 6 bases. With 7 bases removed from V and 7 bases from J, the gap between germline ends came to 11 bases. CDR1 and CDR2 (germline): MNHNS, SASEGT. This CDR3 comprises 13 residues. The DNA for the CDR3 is TGTGCCAGCACCGTAGGGGGAAATTCACCCCTCCACTTT. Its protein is CASTVGGNSPLHF.

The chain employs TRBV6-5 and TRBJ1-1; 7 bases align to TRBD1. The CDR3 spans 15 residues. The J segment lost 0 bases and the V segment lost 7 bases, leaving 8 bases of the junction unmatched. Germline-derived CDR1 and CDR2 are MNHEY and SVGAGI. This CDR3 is CASKFQTGMNTEAFF. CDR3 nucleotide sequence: TGTGCCAGCAAGTTCCAGACAGGGATGAACACTGAAGCTTTCTTT.